The present T cell receptor beta chain was sequenced within a study of CD4 and CD8 cells across lung adenocarcinoma regions. Details on this clonotype: Sequence at one end of the junction differs from germline and may be a read error.

Each CDR3 protein gets one entry after TCRdb re-called the PCR reads with MiXCR. This sample has about 25,000 distinct CDR3 sequences, with 53% found just once. The patients had localized lung adenocarcinoma, a non-small cell subtype. The length of the CDR3 is 14 residues. Looked up from germline, CDR1 is MNHEY and CDR2 is SMNVEV (reference sequence). The J gene is TRBJ2-3, the V gene TRBV27; D may match TRBD1 or TRBD2 (5 bases each). This clonotype was obtained from a male donor with lung adenocarcinoma. The CD4 and CD8 labels of this study may be unreliable. Sequenced input: CD8+ T cells from the center of a lung tumor. The CDR3 loop reads CGVRALGAKDTQYF. The CDR3 nucleotides read TGTGGCGTCAGGGCGCTGGGAGCCAAAGACACGCAGTATTTC.